This is a list of T cell receptor beta chains from one sample in a study of molecular identifiers for immune sequencing clone quantification. TCRdb processed the PCR reads anew with MiXCR; each CDR3 protein has one entry. The data contain about 320,000 distinct CDR3 sequences, about a fifth of them singletons. Material: naive CD8+ T cells from blood, with Jurkat cell RNA spiked in. These receptors originate from a human donor in good health. Some libraries in this study had Jurkat cell RNA spiked in. CDR3s include the opening cysteine and the closing phenylalanine or tryptophan. A D gene is named only where the DNA matches it firmly. Size tells how often a clone was seen (once, few, many) or the class of an expanded clone, and some rows leave it out.

CDR3nt,CDR3aa,j_gene,d_gene,v_gene,abundance
TGTGCCAGCAGCTCGACTAGCGGGGGTGCCACGCTGGGCAATGAGCAGTTCTTC,CASSSTSGGATLGNEQFF,TRBJ2-1,TRBD2,TRBV7-2,many
TGTGCCAGCAGCTTAGAGACTAGCGGGAGTGCCTACGAGCAGTACTTC,CASSLETSGSAYEQYF,TRBJ2-7,TRBD2,TRBV7-6,many
TGTGCCAGCAGTTACGGGGTACGCCTAGCGGACCAAGAGACCCAGTACTTC,CASSYGVRLADQETQYF,TRBJ2-5,TRBD2,TRBV6-2/TRBV6-3,NA
TGTGCCAGCAGCTTAGCGCTGGGAACGAACACCGGGGAGCTGTTTTTT,CASSLALGTNTGELFF,TRBJ2-2,NA,TRBV7-9,few
TGTGCCAGCGAAACAGGGGGCGAAGGAGATACGCAGTATTTT,CASETGGEGDTQYF,TRBJ2-3,TRBD1,TRBV6-2/TRBV6-3,few
TGCAGCGTTGGATCTAGGGGGGCGCTTCAAGAGACCCAGTACTTC,CSVGSRGALQETQYF,TRBJ2-5,NA,TRBV29-1,many
TGCGCCAGCAGCCAAGACCCTAGCGGCCCCTACGAGCAGTACTTC,CASSQDPSGPYEQYF,TRBJ2-7,TRBD2,TRBV4-3,many
TGTGCCAGTAGTGCCCTGAGACTGGGAGAGCAGTACTTC,CASSALRLGEQYF,TRBJ2-7,NA,TRBV19,many
TGTGCCAGCAGTTCCGAACAGGGGGCCGGCACAGATACGCAGTATTTT,CASSSEQGAGTDTQYF,TRBJ2-3,TRBD1,TRBV12-3/TRBV12-4,NA
TGTGCCAGCAGCCTAACCGGGACAGGGTATGGTGAGCAGTACTTC,CASSLTGTGYGEQYF,TRBJ2-7,TRBD1,TRBV5-4,few
TGTGCCAGCAGTTTCCACCAGGACAGGGGTGACACCGGGGAGCTGTTTTTT,CASSFHQDRGDTGELFF,TRBJ2-2,TRBD1,TRBV27,NA
TGCGCCAGCAGCCAAGAGGCAGGGAGGGACACTGAAGCTTTCTTT,CASSQEAGRDTEAFF,TRBJ1-1,NA,TRBV4-1,many
TGTGCCAGCAGCTTAGGGGACGGTTGGTACGAGCAGTACTTC,CASSLGDGWYEQYF,TRBJ2-7,NA,TRBV7-8,many
TGTGCCAGCAGCTTAAGCCTAGCGGGAGAACAAGAGACCCAGTACTTC,CASSLSLAGEQETQYF,TRBJ2-5,TRBD2,TRBV7-9,many
TGTGCCAGTAGTATCGCCGGGACTAGCGGGGGGACCCCGATCAATGAGCAGTTCTTC,CASSIAGTSGGTPINEQFF,TRBJ2-1,TRBD2,TRBV19,many
TGTGCCAGCAGCTTCGGTTCAGGGACTTACGAGCAGTACTTC,CASSFGSGTYEQYF,TRBJ2-7,NA,TRBV5-5,many
TGTGCCAGCAGATGGGCTCAAAATCAGCCCCAGCATTTT,CASRWAQNQPQHF,TRBJ1-5,NA,TRBV6-6,NA
TGTGCCAGCAGCTTAGTCAGCCAAGAGACCCAGTACTTC,CASSLVSQETQYF,TRBJ2-5,NA,TRBV7-9,many
TGTGCCAGCAGCTTAGATGGGAGGGAGTCAGGAGCTTTCTTT,CASSLDGRESGAFF,TRBJ1-1,NA,TRBV11-2,NA
TGTGCCGGCAGCTTAGTGACAGCCAATGAGCAGTTCTTC,CAGSLVTANEQFF,TRBJ2-1,NA,TRBV11-2,NA
TGTGCCAGCAGCCCCGCCGGGGCGCGGGATACGCAGTATTTT,CASSPAGARDTQYF,TRBJ2-3,NA,TRBV7-9,many
TGTGCCAGCAGCCAAACGGAGACAGATACGCAGTATTTT,CASSQTETDTQYF,TRBJ2-3,NA,TRBV4-2,many